This T cell receptor beta chain emerged from a study of shared clonotypes between healthy human individuals. Everyone who donated was a Caucasian adult who lived in Nashville, Tennessee. Measured with immunoSEQ multiplex PCR; TCRdb has only the in-frame clones, and not every one. The table records about 2.3 million clones, 93% of them present only once. The sequenced sample was naive CD4+ T cells from PBMCs. Subset given: CD45RA+ positively selected. This TCR came from a man aged 18 to 30 in good health. Some clones in this sample may be carry-over from other donors' samples.

The CDR3 sequence: CASSSGEASREQFF. As DNA, the CDR3 is TGTGCCAGCAGCTCAGGGGAGGCTAGCAGGGAGCAGTTCTTC. The chain links TRBV7-3 to TRBJ2-1; D tentatively reads TRBD1 or TRBD2 (6 bases each). This CDR3 is 14 amino acids long. V was shortened by 4 bases and J by 10 bases, with 17 bases between the two germline ends. Germline values: CDR1 SGHTA, CDR2 FQGTGA.